A selection of T cell receptor beta chains follows, all from one sample in a study of T cell repertoires in cytomegalovirus infection. MiXCR, applied by TCRdb to the reads, yields one record per CDR3 protein. The repertoire holds over 100,000 distinct CDR3 sequences, about 28% seen once, with approximately 78% in the top ten. Their antigen targets remain unknown. The material sequenced was CD8+ T cells from cultured PBMCs, taken from culture after CMV antigen stimulation. The receptors here all came from a human donor in good health (CMV status not recorded). Some clones in this sample may be carry-over from other donors' samples. CDR3s include the opening cysteine and the closing phenylalanine or tryptophan. Fields, in order: CDR3 length, D gene, V gene, clone size, J gene, CDR3 DNA, CDR3 protein. The D gene is left open where the match is weak. Size values are once, few and many counts, or a class for expanded clones, and some rows have none.

>14|NA|TRBV7-9|NA|TRBJ2-7
TGTGCCAGCAGCTTAGCGCAGGGGTCCTACGGGCAGTACTTC
CASSLAQGSYGQYF
>14|TRBD2|TRBV5-6|few|TRBJ2-7
TGTGCCAGCAGCTTGGATGCGGGGGGTAACGAGCAGTACTTC
CASSLDAGGNEQYF
>14|TRBD1|TRBV6-5|NA|TRBJ1-5
TGTGCCAGCAGGACCGGGACAGGGTTGGAGCCCCAGCATTTT
CASRTGTGLEPQHF
>16|TRBD1|TRBV12-3/TRBV12-4|NA|TRBJ2-7
TGTGCCAGCAGTTTAGGAGTGGGACAGAGACTCTACGGGCAGTACTTC
CASSLGVGQRLYGQYF
>13|NA|TRBV5-5|few|TRBJ1-6
TGTGCCAGCAGCTTAGAAGGAGTTTCACCCCTCCACTTT
CASSLEGVSPLHF
>14|TRBD1|TRBV7-6|many|TRBJ1-1
TGTGCCAGCACCGAATCGGCAGGGGGGACTGAAGCTTTCTTT
CASTESAGGTEAFF
>16|NA|TRBV7-3|NA|TRBJ2-2
TGTGCCAGCAGCCCCCTCCTGCGGGGAAACACCAGGGAGCTGTTTTTT
CASSPLLRGNTRELFF
>13|NA|TRBV7-8|many|TRBJ1-5
TGTGCCAGCAGCTTCGACGGTATTCAGCCCCAGCATTTT
CASSFDGIQPQHF
>15|TRBD2|TRBV10-2|NA|TRBJ2-5
TGCGCCAGCAGCCTGGGACTAGAGACCCAAGAGACCCAGTACTTC
CASSLGLETQETQYF
>14|NA|TRBV7-9|few|TRBJ2-1
TGTGCCAGCAGCTCCCAGATCCTCCGGAATGAGCAGTTCTTC
CASSSQILRNEQFF
>13|NA|TRBV7-2|many|TRBJ1-2
TGTGCCAGCAGAAGACAGGAGAACTATGGCTACACCTTC
CASRRQENYGYTF
>16|NA|TRBV6-5|few|TRBJ2-1
TGTGCCAGCCAACCTTCGGCAATGTCAGACTACAATGAGCAGTTCTTC
CASQPSAMSDYNEQFF
>14|NA|TRBV27|few|TRBJ1-3
TGTGCCAGCAGTCCCGGGAGCTCTGGAAACACCATATATTTT
CASSPGSSGNTIYF
>15|TRBD1|TRBV13|NA|TRBJ2-3
TGTGCCAGCAGCTTTGACAGGGGGGGGACAGATACGCAGTATTTT
CASSFDRGGTDTQYF
>15|NA|TRBV27|many|TRBJ1-5
TGTGCCAGCAGTCCGGCATATACGAACAATCAGCCCCAGCATTTT
CASSPAYTNNQPQHF
>15|TRBD1|TRBV7-6|NA|TRBJ2-1
TGTGCCAGCAGCTTAGGCCAGGGGGCTGTCAATGAGCAGTTCTTC
CASSLGQGAVNEQFF
>17|NA|TRBV2|NA|TRBJ2-5
TGTGCCAGCAGTGTGGGGACACAAATCCGACCCGGAGAGACCCAGTACTTC
CASSVGTQIRPGETQYF
>16|TRBD2|TRBV12-3/TRBV12-4|many|TRBJ2-3
TGTGCCAGCAGTTTAACCGGCGGGGGGGCCTTAGATACGCAGTATTTT
CASSLTGGGALDTQYF
>13|NA|TRBV7-9|NA|TRBJ2-7
TGTGCCAGCAGCTTAACAGGGCTCGACGAGCAGTACTTC
CASSLTGLDEQYF
>14|NA|TRBV19|many|TRBJ1-1
TGTGCCAGTAGTAACCCAATCCGCGGCGCTGAAGCTTTCTTT
CASSNPIRGAEAFF
>14|TRBD1|TRBV15|NA|TRBJ2-5
TGTGCCACCTCAAGACAGGGATTTCAAGAGACCCAGTACTTC
CATSRQGFQETQYF
>14|NA|TRBV27|few|TRBJ2-3
TGTGCCAGCGATTCCGGGCCGCCGACAGATACGCAGTATTTT
CASDSGPPTDTQYF
>18|NA|TRBV12-3/TRBV12-4|few|TRBJ2-2
TGTGCCAGCAGTTTACCCCCGGGCGACCATGGGAACACCGGGGAGCTGTTTTTT
CASSLPPGDHGNTGELFF
>17|TRBD1|TRBV19|NA|TRBJ1-1
TGTGCCAGTAGTATAAACCTCAAGGGGGCATGGCGGACTGAAGCTTTCTTT
CASSINLKGAWRTEAFF
>14|TRBD1|TRBV20-1|NA|TRBJ1-1
TGCAGTGCAACCGGGACAGGGGTGGTTTTTGAGGCTTTCTTT
CSATGTGVVFEAFF